This T cell receptor beta chain was profiled in a study of CD8+ T cells in alopecia areata. Overall study results and limits: Besides other cells, scalp samples also yield sequences of resident alphabeta T cells from normal skin. Sharing of TCR sequences between patients (possibly for HLA-related reasons) was less clear than in mice. Lesional scalp displayed greater clonality than normal scalp, most notably in alopecia totalis/universalis.

Extraction and reverse transcription of RNA yielded cDNA as the sequencing template. Using immunoSEQ multiplex PCR, the repertoire was profiled, and TCRdb retains in-frame clones only, with some absent. The sample carries around 100,000 clones, approximately 52% recorded once. J lost 2 bases, V lost 5 bases, and 15 bases had no gene match. Per the germline V gene, CDR1 is SEHNR and CDR2 is FQNEAQ (reference sequence). This CDR3 spans 18 amino acids. Cell sorting was applied to PBMCs, and CD4+ and CD8+ T cells were collected. With respect to this clone: As yet, its antigen is unknown.

The chain carries TRBV7-9 and TRBJ2-3; 8 nucleotides align to TRBD2. The sequenced sample was CD4+ T cells sorted from blood. This receptor was taken from a human donor in good health. The CDR3 reads CASSPTQGGGPFTDTQYF. CDR3 nucleotides: TGTGCCAGCAGCCCGACTCAGGGCGGGGGGCCATTCACAGATACGCAGTATTTT.